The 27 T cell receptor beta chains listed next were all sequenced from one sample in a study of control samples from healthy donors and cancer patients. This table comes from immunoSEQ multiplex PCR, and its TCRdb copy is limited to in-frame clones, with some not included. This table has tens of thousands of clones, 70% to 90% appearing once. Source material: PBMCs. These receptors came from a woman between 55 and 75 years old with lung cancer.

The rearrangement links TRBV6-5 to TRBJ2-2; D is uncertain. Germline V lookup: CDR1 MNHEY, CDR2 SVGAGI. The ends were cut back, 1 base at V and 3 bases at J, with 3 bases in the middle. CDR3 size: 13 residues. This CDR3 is CASSYYHTGELFF. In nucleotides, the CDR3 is TGTGCCAGCAGTTACTATCACACCGGGGAGCTGTTTTTT.

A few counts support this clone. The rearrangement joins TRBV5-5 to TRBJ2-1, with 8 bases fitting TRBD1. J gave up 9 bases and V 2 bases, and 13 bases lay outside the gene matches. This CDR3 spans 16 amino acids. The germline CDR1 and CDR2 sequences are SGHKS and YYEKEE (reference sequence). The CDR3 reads CASSLARTGYRAEQFF. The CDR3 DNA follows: TGTGCCAGCAGCTTAGCAAGGACAGGGTATAGGGCTGAGCAGTTCTTC.

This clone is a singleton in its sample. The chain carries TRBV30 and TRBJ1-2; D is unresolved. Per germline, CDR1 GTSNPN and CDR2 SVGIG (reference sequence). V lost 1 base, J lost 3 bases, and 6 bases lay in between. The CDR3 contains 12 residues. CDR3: CAWSGLDYGYTF. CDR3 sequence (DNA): TGTGCCTGGAGTGGACTTGACTATGGCTACACCTTC.

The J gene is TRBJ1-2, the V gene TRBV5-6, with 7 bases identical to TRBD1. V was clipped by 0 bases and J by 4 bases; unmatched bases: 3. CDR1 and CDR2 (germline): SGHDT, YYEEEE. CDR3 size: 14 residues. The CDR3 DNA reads TGTGCCAGCAGCTTGGGGACAGGACTCTATGGCTACACCTTC. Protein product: CASSLGTGLYGYTF.

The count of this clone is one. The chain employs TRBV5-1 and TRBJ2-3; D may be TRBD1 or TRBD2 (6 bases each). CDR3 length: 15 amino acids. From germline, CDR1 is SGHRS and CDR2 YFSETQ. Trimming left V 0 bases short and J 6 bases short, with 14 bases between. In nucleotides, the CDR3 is TGCGCCAGCAGCTTGGGAGGTATGGGGGGCGATACGCAGTATTTT. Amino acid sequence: CASSLGGMGGDTQYF.

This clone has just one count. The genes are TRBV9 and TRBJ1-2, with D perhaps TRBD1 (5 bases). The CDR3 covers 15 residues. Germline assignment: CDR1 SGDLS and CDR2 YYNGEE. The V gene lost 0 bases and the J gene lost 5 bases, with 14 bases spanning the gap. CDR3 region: CASSVGGQGQYGYTF. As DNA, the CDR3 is TGTGCCAGCAGCGTAGGAGGGCAGGGCCAATATGGCTACACCTTC.

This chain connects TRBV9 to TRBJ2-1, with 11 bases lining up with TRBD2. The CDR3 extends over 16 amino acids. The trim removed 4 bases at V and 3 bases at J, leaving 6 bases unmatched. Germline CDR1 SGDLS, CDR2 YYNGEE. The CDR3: CASSRTSGGYYNEQFF. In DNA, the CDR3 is TGTGCCAGCAGCCGCACTAGCGGGGGCTACTACAATGAGCAGTTCTTC. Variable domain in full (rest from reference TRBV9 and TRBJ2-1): DSGVTQTPKHLITATGQRVTLRCSPRSGDLSVYWYQQSLDQGLQFLIQYYNGEERAKGNILERFSAQQFPDLHSELNLSSLELGDSALYFCASSRTSGGYYNEQFFGPGTRLTVL.

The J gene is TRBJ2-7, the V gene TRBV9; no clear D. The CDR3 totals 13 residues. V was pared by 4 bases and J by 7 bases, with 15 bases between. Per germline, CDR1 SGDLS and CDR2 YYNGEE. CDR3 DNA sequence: TGTGCCAGCAGCCAAGGGCCACTTGTAGAGCAGTACTTC. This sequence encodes CASSQGPLVEQYF.

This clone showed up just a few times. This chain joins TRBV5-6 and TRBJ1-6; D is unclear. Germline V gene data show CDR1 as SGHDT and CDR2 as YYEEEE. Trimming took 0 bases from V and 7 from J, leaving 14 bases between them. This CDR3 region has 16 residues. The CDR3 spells CASSLDGGQKNSPLHF. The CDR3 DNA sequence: TGTGCCAGCAGCTTGGACGGCGGGCAGAAAAATTCACCCCTCCACTTT.

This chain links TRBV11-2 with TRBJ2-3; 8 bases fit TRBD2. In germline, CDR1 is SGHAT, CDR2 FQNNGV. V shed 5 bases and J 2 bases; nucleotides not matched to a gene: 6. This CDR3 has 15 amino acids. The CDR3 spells CASSAAGAYTDTQYF. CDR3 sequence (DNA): TGTGCCAGCAGCGCAGCGGGGGCCTACACAGATACGCAGTATTTT.

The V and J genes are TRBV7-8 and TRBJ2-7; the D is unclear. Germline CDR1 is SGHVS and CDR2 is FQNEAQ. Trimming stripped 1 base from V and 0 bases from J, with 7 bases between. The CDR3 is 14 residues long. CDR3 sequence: CASSLEAHSYEQYF. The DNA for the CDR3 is TGTGCCAGCAGCTTAGAAGCGCACTCCTACGAGCAGTACTTC.

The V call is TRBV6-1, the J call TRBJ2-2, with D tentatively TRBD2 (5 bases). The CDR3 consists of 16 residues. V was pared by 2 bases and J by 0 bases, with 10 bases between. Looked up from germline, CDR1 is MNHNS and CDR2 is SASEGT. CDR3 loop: CASSEQWGANTGELFF. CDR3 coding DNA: TGTGCCAGCAGTGAACAGTGGGGAGCGAACACCGGGGAGCTGTTTTTT.

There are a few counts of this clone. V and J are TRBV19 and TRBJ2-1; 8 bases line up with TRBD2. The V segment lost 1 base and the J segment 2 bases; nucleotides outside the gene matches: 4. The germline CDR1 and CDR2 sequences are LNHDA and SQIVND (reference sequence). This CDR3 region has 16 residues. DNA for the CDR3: TGTGCCAGTAGTATAGTAGGTAGCGGGGCCTACAATGAGCAGTTCTTC. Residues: CASSIVGSGAYNEQFF.

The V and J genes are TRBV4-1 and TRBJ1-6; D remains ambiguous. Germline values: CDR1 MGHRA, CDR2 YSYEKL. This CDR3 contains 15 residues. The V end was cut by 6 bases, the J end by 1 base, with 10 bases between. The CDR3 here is CASRPGWSYNSPLHF. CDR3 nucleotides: TGCGCCAGCAGGCCGGGGTGGTCCTATAATTCACCCCTCCACTTT.

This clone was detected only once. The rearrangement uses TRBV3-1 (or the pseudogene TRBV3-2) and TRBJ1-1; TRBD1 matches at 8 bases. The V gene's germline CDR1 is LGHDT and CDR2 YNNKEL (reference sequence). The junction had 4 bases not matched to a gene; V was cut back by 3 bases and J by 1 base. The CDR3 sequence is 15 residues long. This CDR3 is CASSHTGTGNTEAFF. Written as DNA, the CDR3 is TGTGCCAGCAGCCATACCGGGACAGGGAACACTGAAGCTTTCTTT.

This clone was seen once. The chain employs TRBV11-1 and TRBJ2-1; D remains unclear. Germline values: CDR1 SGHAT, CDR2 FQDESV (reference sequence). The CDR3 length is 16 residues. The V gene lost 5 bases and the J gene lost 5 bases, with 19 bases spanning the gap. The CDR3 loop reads CASSLDPPRSNNEQFF. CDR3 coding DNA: TGTGCCAGCAGCCTCGACCCCCCCCGATCAAACAATGAGCAGTTCTTC.

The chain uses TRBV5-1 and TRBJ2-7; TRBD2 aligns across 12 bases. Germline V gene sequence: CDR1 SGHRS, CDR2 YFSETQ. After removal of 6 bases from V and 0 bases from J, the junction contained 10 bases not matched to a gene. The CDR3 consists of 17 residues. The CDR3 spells CASTQPPSGGVSYEQYF. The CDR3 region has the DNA TGCGCCAGCACCCAACCCCCTAGCGGGGGGGTCTCCTACGAGCAGTACTTC.

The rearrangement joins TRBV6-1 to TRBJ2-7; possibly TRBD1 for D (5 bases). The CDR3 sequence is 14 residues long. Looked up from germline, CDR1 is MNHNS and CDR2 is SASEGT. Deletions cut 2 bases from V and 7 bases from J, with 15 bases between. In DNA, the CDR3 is TGTGCCAGCAGTGAAAGCAGGGCCCGTGCGGAGCAGTACTTC. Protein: CASSESRARAEQYF.

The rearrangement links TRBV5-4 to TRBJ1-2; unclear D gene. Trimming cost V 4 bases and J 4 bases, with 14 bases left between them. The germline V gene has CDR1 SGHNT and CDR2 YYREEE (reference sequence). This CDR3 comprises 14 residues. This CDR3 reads CASSRGDGLYGYTF. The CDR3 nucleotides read TGTGCCAGCAGCCGGGGTGACGGCCTCTATGGCTACACCTTC. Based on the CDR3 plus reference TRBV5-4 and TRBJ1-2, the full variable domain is ETGVTQSPTHLIKTRGQQVTLRCSSQSGHNTVSWYQQALGQGPQFIFQYYREEENGRGNFPPRFSGLQFPNYSSELNVNALELDDSALYLCASSRGDGLYGYTFGSGTRLTVV.

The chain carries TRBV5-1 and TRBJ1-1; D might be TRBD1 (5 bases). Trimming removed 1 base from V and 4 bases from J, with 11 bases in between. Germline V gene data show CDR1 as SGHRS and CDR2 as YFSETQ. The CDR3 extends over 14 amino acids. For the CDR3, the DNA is TGCGCCAGCAGCTTGAATTTCGGGGGCACTGAAGCTTTCTTT. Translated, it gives CASSLNFGGTEAFF.

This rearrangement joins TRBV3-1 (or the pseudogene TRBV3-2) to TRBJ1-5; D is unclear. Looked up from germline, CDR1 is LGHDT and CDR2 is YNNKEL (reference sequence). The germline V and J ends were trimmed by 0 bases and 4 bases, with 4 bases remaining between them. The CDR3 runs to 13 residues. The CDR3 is CASSQDRNQPQHF. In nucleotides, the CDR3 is TGTGCCAGCAGCCAAGATAGAAATCAGCCCCAGCATTTT.

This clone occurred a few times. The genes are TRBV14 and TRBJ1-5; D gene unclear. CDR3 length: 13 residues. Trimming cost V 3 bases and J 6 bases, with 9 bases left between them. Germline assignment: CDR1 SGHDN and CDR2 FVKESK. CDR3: CASSQLQSQPQHF. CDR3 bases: TGTGCCAGCAGCCAGTTACAGTCTCAGCCCCAGCATTTT. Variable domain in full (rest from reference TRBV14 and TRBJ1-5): EAGVTQFPSHSVIEKGQTVTLRCDPISGHDNLYWYRRVMGKEIKFLLHFVKESKQDESGMPNNRFLAERTGGTYSTLKVQPAELEDSGVYFCASSQLQSQPQHFGDGTRLSIL.

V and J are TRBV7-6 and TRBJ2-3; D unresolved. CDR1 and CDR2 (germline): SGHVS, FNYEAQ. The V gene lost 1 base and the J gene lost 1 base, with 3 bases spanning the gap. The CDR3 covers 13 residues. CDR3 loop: CASSLVGTDTQYF. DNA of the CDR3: TGTGCCAGCAGCTTAGTAGGCACAGATACGCAGTATTTT.

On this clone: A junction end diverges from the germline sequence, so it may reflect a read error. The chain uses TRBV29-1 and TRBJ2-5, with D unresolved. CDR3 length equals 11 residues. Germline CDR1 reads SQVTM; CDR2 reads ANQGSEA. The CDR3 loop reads CSAEESETQYF. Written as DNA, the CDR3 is TGCAGCGCTGAAGAATCGGAGACCCAGTACTTC.

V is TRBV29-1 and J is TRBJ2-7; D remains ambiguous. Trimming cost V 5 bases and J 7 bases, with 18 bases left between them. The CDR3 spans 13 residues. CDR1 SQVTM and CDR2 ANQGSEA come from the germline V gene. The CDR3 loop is CSVSQQSIGEQYF. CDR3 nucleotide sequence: TGCAGCGTTTCCCAACAGAGTATCGGGGAGCAGTACTTC.

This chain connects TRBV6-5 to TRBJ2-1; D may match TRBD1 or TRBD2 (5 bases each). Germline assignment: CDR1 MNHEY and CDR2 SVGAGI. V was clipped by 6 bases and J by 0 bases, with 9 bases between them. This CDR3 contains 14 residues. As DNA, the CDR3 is TGTGCCAGCAGCCCCGGGACCTCCTACAATGAGCAGTTCTTC. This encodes CASSPGTSYNEQFF.

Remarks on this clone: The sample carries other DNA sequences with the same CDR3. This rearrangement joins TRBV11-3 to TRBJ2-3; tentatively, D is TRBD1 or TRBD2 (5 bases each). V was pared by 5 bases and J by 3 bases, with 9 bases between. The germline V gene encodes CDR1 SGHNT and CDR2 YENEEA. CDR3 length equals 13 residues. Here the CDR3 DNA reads TGTGCCAGCAGCCTCGAGGGGACAGATACGCAGTATTTT. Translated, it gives CASSLEGTDTQYF. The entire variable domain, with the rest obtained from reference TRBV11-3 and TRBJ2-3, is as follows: EAGVVQSPRYKIIEKKQPVAFWCNPISGHNTLYWYLQNLGQGPELLIRYENEEAVDDSQLPKDRFSAERLKGVDSTLKIQPAELGDSAVYLCASSLEGTDTQYFGPGTRLTVL.